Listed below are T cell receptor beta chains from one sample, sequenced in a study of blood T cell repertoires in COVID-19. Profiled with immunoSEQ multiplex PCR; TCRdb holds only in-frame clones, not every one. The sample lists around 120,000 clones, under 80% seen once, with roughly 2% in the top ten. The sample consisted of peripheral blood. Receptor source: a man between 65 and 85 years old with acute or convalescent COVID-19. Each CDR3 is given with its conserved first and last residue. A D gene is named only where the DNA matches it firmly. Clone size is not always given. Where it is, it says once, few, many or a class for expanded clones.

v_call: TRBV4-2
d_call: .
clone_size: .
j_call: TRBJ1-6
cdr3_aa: CASSQVVWRQSSYNSPLHF
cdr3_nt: TGTGCCAGCAGCCAAGTCGTCTGGAGGCAGAGCTCCTATAATTCACCCCTCCACTTT

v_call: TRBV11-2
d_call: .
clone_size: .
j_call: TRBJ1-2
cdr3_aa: CASSSPRDKVRYGYTF
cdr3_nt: TGTGCCAGCAGCTCCCCCCGGGACAAAGTCCGATATGGCTACACCTTC

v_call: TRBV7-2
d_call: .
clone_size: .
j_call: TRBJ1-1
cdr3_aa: CASTLRRGMNTEAFF
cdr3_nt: TGTGCCAGCACCCTCCGGCGGGGTATGAACACTGAAGCTTTCTTT

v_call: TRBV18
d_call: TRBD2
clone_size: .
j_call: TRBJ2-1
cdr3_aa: CASSPPRTSGQFF
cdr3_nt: TGTGCCAGCTCACCACCCCGGACTAGCGGGCAGTTCTTC

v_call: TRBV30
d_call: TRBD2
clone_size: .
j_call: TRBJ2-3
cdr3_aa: CASLAGGPGTQYF
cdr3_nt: TGTGCCTCGCTAGCGGGGGGGCCTGGTACGCAGTATTTT

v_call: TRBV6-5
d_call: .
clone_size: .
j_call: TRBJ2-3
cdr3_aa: CASRNGDTQYF
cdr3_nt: TGTGCCAGCAGAAACGGGGATACGCAGTATTTT

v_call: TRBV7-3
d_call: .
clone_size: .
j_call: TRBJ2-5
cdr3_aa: CASSLEAGAQETQYF
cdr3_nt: TGTGCCAGCAGCTTAGAGGCAGGGGCCCAAGAGACCCAGTACTTC

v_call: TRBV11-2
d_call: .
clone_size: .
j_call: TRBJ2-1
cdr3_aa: CASSPNGTNEQFF
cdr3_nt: TGTGCCAGCAGCCCTAACGGGACAAATGAGCAGTTCTTC

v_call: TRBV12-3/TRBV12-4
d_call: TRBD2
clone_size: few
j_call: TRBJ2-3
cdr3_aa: CASTSGGSDTQYF
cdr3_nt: TGTGCCAGCACTAGCGGGGGATCAGATACGCAGTATTTT

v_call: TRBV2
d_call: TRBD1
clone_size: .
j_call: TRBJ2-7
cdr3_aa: CASSPTPGQGAFQFGEQYF
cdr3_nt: TGTGCCAGCAGCCCCACCCCTGGACAGGGGGCCTTTCAATTCGGCGAGCAGTACTTC

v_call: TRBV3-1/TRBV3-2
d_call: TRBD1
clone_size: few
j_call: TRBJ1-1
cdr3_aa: CASSPPTGFHTEAFF
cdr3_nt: TGTGCCAGCAGCCCCCCGACAGGGTTTCACACTGAAGCTTTCTTT

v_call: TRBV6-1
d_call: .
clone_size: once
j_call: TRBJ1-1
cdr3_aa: CASSEARGTEAFF
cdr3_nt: TGTGCCAGCAGTGAAGCGCGAGGGACTGAAGCTTTCTTT

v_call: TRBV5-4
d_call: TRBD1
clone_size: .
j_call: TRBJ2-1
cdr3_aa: CASSLGGGDYNEQFF
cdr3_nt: TGTGCCAGCAGCTTGGGAGGGGGCGACTACAATGAGCAGTTCTTC

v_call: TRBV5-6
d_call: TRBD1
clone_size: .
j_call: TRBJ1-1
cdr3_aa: CASSLVGQGLWMNTEAFF
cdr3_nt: TGTGCCAGCAGCTTGGTGGGACAGGGGCTTTGGATGAACACTGAAGCTTTCTTT

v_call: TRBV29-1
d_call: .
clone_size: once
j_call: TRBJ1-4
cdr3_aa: CSGGYGNEKLFF
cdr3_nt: TGCAGCGGGGGGTACGGTAATGAAAAACTGTTTTTT

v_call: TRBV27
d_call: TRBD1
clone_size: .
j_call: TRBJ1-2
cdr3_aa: CASSRSPGQANYGYTF
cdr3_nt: TGTGCCAGCAGCCGATCCCCTGGACAGGCCAACTATGGCTACACCTTC

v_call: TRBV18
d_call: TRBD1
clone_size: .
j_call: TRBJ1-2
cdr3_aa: CASSPRGTDVYGYTF
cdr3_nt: TGTGCCAGCTCACCGAGAGGGACAGACGTCTATGGCTACACCTTC

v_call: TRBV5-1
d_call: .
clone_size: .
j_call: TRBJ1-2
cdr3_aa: CASSGTGNYGYTF
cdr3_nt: TGCGCCAGCAGCGGAACAGGGAACTATGGCTACACCTTC

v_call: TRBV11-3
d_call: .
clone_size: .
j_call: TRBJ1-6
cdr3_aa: CASSLDGGRGNSPLHF
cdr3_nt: TGTGCCAGCAGCTTAGATGGGGGACGGGGGAATTCACCCCTCCACTTT

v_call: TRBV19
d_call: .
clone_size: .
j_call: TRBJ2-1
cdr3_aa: CASSIPPSRGQFF
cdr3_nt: TGTGCCAGTAGTATCCCACCAAGCCGGGGGCAGTTCTTC

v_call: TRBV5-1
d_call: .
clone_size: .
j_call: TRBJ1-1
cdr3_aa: CASSLDGQPNTEAFF
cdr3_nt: TGCGCCAGCAGCTTGGATGGACAACCGAACACTGAAGCTTTCTTT

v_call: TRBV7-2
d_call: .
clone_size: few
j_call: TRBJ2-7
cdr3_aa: CASSRSQGYEQYF
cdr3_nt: TGTGCCAGCAGTAGATCACAGGGCTACGAGCAGTACTTC

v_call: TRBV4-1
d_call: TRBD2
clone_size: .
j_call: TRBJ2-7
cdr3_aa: CASSQTPWTSGVTYEQYF
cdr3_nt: TGCGCCAGCAGCCAAACCCCCTGGACTAGCGGGGTCACCTACGAGCAGTACTTC

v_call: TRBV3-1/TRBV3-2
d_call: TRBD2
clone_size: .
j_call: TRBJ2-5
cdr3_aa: CASSQDPPRGEYQETQYF
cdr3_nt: TGTGCCAGCAGCCAAGATCCCCCGCGGGGGGAATACCAAGAGACCCAGTACTTC

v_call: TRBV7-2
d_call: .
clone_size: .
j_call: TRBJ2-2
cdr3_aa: CASSLKLANTGELFF
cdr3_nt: TGTGCCAGCAGCTTAAAACTAGCCAACACCGGGGAGCTGTTTTTT

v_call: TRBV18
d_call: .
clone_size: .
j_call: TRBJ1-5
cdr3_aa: CASSPPGEGVGNQPQHF
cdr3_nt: TGTGCCAGCTCACCACCGGGGGAGGGGGTCGGCAATCAGCCCCAGCATTTT

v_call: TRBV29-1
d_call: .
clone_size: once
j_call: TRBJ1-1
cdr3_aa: CSVEDGGSEAFF
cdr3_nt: TGCAGCGTTGAAGATGGGGGCAGCGAAGCTTTCTTT

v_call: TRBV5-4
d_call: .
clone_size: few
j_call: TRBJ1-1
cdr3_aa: CASSWRGMNTEAFF
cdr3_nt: TGTGCCAGCAGCTGGAGAGGGATGAACACTGAAGCTTTCTTT

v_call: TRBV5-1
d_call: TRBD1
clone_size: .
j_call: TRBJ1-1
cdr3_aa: CASSLQGNTEAFF
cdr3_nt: TGCGCCAGCAGCTTACAGGGGAATACCGAAGCTTTCTTT

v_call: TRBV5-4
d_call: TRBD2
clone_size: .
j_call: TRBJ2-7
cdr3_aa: CASSPTSGGVYEQYF
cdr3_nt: TGTGCCAGCAGCCCCACTAGCGGGGGGGTCTACGAGCAGTACTTC

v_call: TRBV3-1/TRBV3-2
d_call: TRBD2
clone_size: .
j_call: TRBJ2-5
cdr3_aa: CASSRASGPQETQYF
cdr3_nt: TGTGCCAGCAGCCGGGCTAGCGGGCCCCAAGAGACCCAGTACTTC

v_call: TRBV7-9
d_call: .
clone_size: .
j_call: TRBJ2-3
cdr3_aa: CASSLGQGSTDTQYF
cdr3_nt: TGTGCCAGCAGCTTGGGGCAGGGGAGCACAGATACGCAGTATTTT

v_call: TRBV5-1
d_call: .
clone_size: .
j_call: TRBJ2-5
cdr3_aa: CASSLGGRETQYF
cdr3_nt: TGCGCCAGCAGCTTAGGGGGTCGGGAGACCCAGTACTTC

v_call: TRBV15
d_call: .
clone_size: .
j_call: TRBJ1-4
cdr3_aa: CATSRGQTNPEKLFF
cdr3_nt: TGTGCCACCAGCAGAGGACAGACGAACCCTGAAAAACTGTTTTTT

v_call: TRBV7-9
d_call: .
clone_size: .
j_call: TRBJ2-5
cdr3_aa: CASSLLKAGILETQYF
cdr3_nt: TGTGCCAGCAGCTTACTGAAAGCAGGGATACTAGAGACCCAGTACTTC

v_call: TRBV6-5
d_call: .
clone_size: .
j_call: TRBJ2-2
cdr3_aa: CASGYLGGGPAGELFF
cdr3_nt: TGTGCCAGCGGCTACTTGGGAGGGGGGCCAGCCGGGGAGCTGTTTTTT

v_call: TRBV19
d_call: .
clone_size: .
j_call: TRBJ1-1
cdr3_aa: CATSLSRGNTEAFF
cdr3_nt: TGTGCCACCTCCCTCAGTCGGGGGAACACTGAAGCTTTCTTT

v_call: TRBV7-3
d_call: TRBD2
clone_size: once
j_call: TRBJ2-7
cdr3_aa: CASSSGLAGEQYF
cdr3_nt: TGTGCCAGCAGCTCCGGACTAGCGGGCGAGCAGTACTTC

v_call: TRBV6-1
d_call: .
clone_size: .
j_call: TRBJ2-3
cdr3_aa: CASSELSTDTQYF
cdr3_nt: TGTGCCAGCAGTGAACTTAGCACAGATACGCAGTATTTT

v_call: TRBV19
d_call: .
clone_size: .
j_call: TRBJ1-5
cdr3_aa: CASTPEGRGNQPQHF
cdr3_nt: TGTGCCAGTACCCCAGAAGGTCGGGGGAATCAGCCCCAGCATTTT

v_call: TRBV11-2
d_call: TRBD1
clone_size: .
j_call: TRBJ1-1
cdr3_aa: CASSLVTGAGGSFF
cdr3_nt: TGTGCCAGCAGCTTAGTAACAGGGGCGGGTGGGTCTTTCTTT

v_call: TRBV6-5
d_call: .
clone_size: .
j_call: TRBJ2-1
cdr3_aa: CASRRDFGSDEQFF
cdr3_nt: TGTGCCAGCAGAAGGGACTTCGGTTCGGATGAGCAGTTCTTC

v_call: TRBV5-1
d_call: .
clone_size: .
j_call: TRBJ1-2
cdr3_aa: CASSPTNEGYGYTF
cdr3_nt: TGCGCCAGCAGCCCGACGAACGAGGGCTATGGCTACACCTTC

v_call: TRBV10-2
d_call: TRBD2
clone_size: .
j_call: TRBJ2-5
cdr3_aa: CASSENSGGGTQYF
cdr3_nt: TGCGCCAGCAGTGAAAATAGCGGGGGTGGGACCCAGTACTTC

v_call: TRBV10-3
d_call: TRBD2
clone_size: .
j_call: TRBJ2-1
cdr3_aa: CAIRPTSAGDNEQFF
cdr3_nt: TGTGCCATCAGGCCGACTAGCGCGGGGGACAATGAGCAGTTCTTC

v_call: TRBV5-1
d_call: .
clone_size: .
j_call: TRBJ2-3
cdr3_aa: CASSLDRFTDTQYF
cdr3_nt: TGCGCCAGCAGCTTGGACAGGTTCACAGATACGCAGTATTTT

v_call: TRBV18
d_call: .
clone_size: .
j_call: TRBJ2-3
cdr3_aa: CASSERFTDTQYF
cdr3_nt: TGTGCCAGCTCAGAGCGGTTCACAGATACGCAGTATTTT

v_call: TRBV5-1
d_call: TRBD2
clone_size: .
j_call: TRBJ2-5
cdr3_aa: CASSPTSGGETQYF
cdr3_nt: TGCGCCAGCAGCCCGACTAGCGGGGGAGAGACCCAGTACTTC

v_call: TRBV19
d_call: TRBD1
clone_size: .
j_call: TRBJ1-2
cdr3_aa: CASSRTGVNYGYTF
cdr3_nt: TGTGCCAGTAGTAGGACAGGGGTCAACTATGGCTACACCTTC

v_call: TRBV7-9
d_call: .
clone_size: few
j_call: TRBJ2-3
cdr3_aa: CASSLAGSTDTQYF
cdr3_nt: TGTGCCAGCAGCTTAGCGGGCTCCACAGATACGCAGTATTTT

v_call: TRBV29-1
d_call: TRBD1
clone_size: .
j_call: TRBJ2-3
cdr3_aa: CSVGQGATDTQYF
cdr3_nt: TGCAGCGTTGGACAGGGGGCCACAGATACGCAGTATTTT

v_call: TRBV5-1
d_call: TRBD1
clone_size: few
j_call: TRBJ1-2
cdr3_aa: CASSNLQGADYGYTF
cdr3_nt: TGCGCCAGCAGCAACCTACAGGGGGCCGACTATGGCTACACCTTC